What follows are 29 T cell receptor beta chains derived from one specimen sequenced in a study of blood T cells in healthy people across ages. Alongside a J-beta primer mix, a sample-barcoded 5' primer served in a second PCR lasting roughly 7 to 11 cycles. In TCRdb, the 5' RACE reads were re-called with MiXCR into one record per CDR3 protein. The repertoire includes 800,000 to 1,300,000 distinct CDR3 sequences, roughly 24% of them detected once, and approximately 0.79% sits in the top ten. The data were also submitted as part of a second study, on T cells of mothers and their children.

The sequencing input was blood. The receptor set was obtained from a girl aged 2-10 years in good health.

This clonotype turned up a few times. The junction and the germline gene differ at one end; a read error may be behind it. V and J are TRBV19 and TRBJ2-5; a possible D gene is TRBD2 (5 bases). The germline gives CDR1 LNHDA, CDR2 SQIVND (reference sequence). This CDR3 contains 12 residues. The CDR3 region is CASSMDGGPPFF. For the CDR3, the DNA is TGTGCCAGTAGTATGGATGGCGGGCCCCCGTTCTTC.

The rearrangement links TRBV20-1 to TRBJ2-5; 10 nucleotides line up with TRBD2. TRBJ2-7 explains the end of the DNA better; the J call may be wrong. The germline V gene encodes CDR1 DFQATT and CDR2 SNEGSKA (reference sequence). CDR3 length equals 16 residues. CDR3 sequence (DNA): TGCAGTGCTAGTCCCGAAGTAGCGGGGGGATCCTACGAGCAGTACTTC. Translating gives CSASPEVAGGSYEQYF.

About this clonotype: Because it lacks the conserved phenylalanine or tryptophan at the end, this CDR3 is likely a read error. This chain joins TRBV20-1 and TRBJ2-7; 7 nucleotides line up with TRBD1. The CDR3 spans 12 residues. Germline V lookup: CDR1 DFQATT, CDR2 SNEGSKA (reference sequence). V gave up 5 bases and J gave up 6 bases; unmatched junction bases: 7. The CDR3 DNA follows: TGCAGTGCTGGGCGGACAGGTACCGAGCAGTACCTC. This translates into CSAGRTGTEQYL.

The chain employs TRBV20-1 and TRBJ2-1; the match to TRBD2 covers 9 bases. Germline CDR1 DFQATT, CDR2 SNEGSKA (reference sequence). V was pared by 4 bases and J by 2 bases, with 9 bases of the junction left unmatched. The CDR3 has 16 amino acids. The CDR3 DNA sequence: TGCAGTGCTATTTTGCGGGAGGGCGGAACCTACAATGAGCAGTTCTTC. This sequence encodes CSAILREGGTYNEQFF.

The CDR3 sequence: CASSESGGADTQYF. CDR3 in DNA: TGTGCCAGCAGTGAAAGCGGGGGGGCAGATACGCAGTATTTT. The genes are TRBV6-4 and TRBJ2-3; 10 bases map to TRBD2. The CDR3 is 14 residues long. Germline CDR1 reads MRHNA; CDR2 reads SNTAGT. Trimming took 3 bases from V and 4 from J; bases not matched to a gene: 1.

The chain has TRBV2 and TRBJ2-7, with D possibly TRBD2 on 6 matching bases. The CDR3 covers 14 residues. Looked up from germline, CDR1 is SNHLY and CDR2 is FYNNEI. The germline V and J ends were trimmed by 8 bases and 1 base, with 15 bases remaining between them. CDR3 DNA: TGTGCCAGCTTAAACCCGGCGGGGTCCTACGAGCAGTACTTC. Residues: CASLNPAGSYEQYF.

The genes are TRBV6-2 or TRBV6-3 and TRBJ2-4; TRBD2 matches 10 bases. Looked up from germline, CDR1 is MNHEY and CDR2 is SVGEGT. V dropped 7 bases and J dropped 6; count of bases not matched to a gene: 6. The CDR3 length is 14 residues. DNA of the CDR3: TGTGCCAGCATGATAGCGGGAGGAGGAAACATTCAGTACTTC. Protein sequence: CASMIAGGGNIQYF.

With regard to this clonotype: One end of the junction varies from germline; a read error may be responsible. This chain uses TRBV5-1 with TRBJ2-5, with D possibly called TRBD1 or TRBD2 (5 bases each). The CDR3 consists of 17 residues. Germline CDR1 reads SGHRS; CDR2 reads YFSETQ. CDR3 in amino acids: CVSSLGVLIGYQETQYF. Here the CDR3 DNA reads TGCGTCAGCAGCTTGGGGGTCCTGATCGGGTATCAAGAGACCCAGTACTTC.

The chain employs TRBV3-1 and TRBJ2-5; 9 bases are a match to TRBD2. The J call may be mistaken, given a closer DNA end match to TRBJ2-1. The CDR3 totals 16 residues. Per germline, CDR1 LGHDT and CDR2 YNNKEL (reference sequence). CDR3 sequence reads: CASSGLAGTPLHEQFF. For the CDR3, the DNA is TGTGCCAGCAGCGGCCTAGCGGGGACCCCTCTCCATGAGCAGTTCTTC.

This clonotype was seen more than once but under ten times. The V gene is TRBV11-2, the J gene TRBJ2-3; TRBD1 matches 9 bases. CDR3 size: 18 residues. CDR1 is SGHAT, CDR2 FQNNGV, per germline. The J segment lost 2 bases and the V segment lost 3 bases, leaving 12 bases of the junction unmatched. CDR3 coding DNA: TGTGCCAGCAGCTTGAGATACGGCGGGACAGGGATCACAGATACGCAGTATTTT. This encodes CASSLRYGGTGITDTQYF.

This clonotype was seen a handful of times. CDR3 residues: CSVEDPNSGRQETQYF. DNA of the CDR3: TGCAGCGTTGAAGATCCCAACAGCGGCAGACAAGAGACCCAGTACTTC. The rearrangement joins TRBV29-1 to TRBJ2-5; TRBD2 might be the D (5 bases). Trimming stripped 0 bases from V and 2 bases from J, with 16 bases between. Germline CDR1 reads SQVTM; CDR2 reads ANQGSEA. The CDR3 runs 16 residues.

The chain has TRBV5-1 and TRBJ2-1, with TRBD2 as a possible D gene (5 bases). Trimming pared 1 base from V and 0 bases from J, leaving 14 bases between. From germline, CDR1 is SGHRS and CDR2 YFSETQ. The CDR3 sequence is 17 residues long. The CDR3 region has the DNA TGCGCCAGCAGCTTGTCCCCCCTGGGAGCCTCCTACAATGAGCAGTTCTTC. It translates to CASSLSPLGASYNEQFF.

The chain uses TRBV27 and TRBJ2-1; perhaps TRBD1 as D (5 bases). The CDR3 covers 16 residues. In germline, CDR1 is MNHEY, CDR2 SMNVEV (reference sequence). Trimming removed 3 bases at V and 3 bases at J, with 15 bases between. The CDR3 DNA reads TGTGCCAGCAGTTTCCTGGACACCTCCATCTACAATGAGCAGTTCTTC. This codes for CASSFLDTSIYNEQFF.

The chain combines TRBV29-1 with TRBJ1-1, with a tentative D call TRBD1 (6 bases). Germline CDR1 SQVTM, CDR2 ANQGSEA. Trimming removed 1 base at V and 5 bases at J, with 14 bases between. This CDR3 spans 14 amino acids. CDR3 sequence: CSVEAQGSGTEAFF. The CDR3 DNA sequence: TGCAGCGTTGAAGCACAGGGAAGCGGGACTGAAGCTTTCTTT.

The chain uses TRBV4-1 and TRBJ1-5; D uncertain. The V end lost 0 bases, the J end lost 1 base, and 7 bases lay between the germline ends. Germline CDR1 MGHRA, CDR2 YSYEKL. The CDR3 is 15 residues long. CDR3 amino acids: CASSQDSQSNQPQHF. The CDR3 DNA follows: TGCGCCAGCAGCCAAGACTCCCAGAGCAATCAGCCCCAGCATTTT.

This clonotype turned up a few times. This chain uses TRBV12-3 or TRBV12-4 with TRBJ2-5; tentatively, D is TRBD1 or TRBD2 (6 bases each). The CDR3 sequence is 12 residues long. V was trimmed by 11 bases and J by 3 bases, leaving 13 bases between them. DNA for the CDR3: TGTGCCTCCGGGGGCCTAAAAGAGACCCAGTACTTC. It yields the protein CASGGLKETQYF.

This clonotype has more than one count but fewer than ten. The V and J genes are TRBV6-4 and TRBJ2-7; TRBD1 matches 8 bases. This CDR3 is 17 amino acids long. J lost 2 bases, V lost 10 bases, and 19 bases had no gene match. Germline CDR1 reads MRHNA; CDR2 reads SNTAGT. The CDR3 is CAITNLVPGQVPYEQYF. CDR3 nucleotides: TGTGCCATCACGAACCTCGTACCGGGACAGGTCCCCTACGAGCAGTACTTC.

This clonotype was seen a handful of times. V is TRBV6-2 or TRBV6-3 and J is TRBJ1-5; 10 bases are a match to TRBD1. Trimming at V came to 6 bases and at J to 9 bases, leaving 11 bases not matched to a gene. The CDR3 extends over 15 amino acids. From germline, CDR1 is MNHEY and CDR2 SVGEGT. CDR3 bases: TGTGCCAGCAGATCCGGGACAGGGGACATGGGGCCCCAGCATTTT. It encodes CASRSGTGDMGPQHF.

This chain connects TRBV11-2 to TRBJ2-2; no clear D. From germline, CDR1 is SGHAT and CDR2 FQNNGV. The CDR3 totals 13 residues. V lost 1 base and J 6 bases, leaving 6 bases between the germline ends. Written as DNA, the CDR3 is TGTGCCAGCAGCTTAGCAGACGCCGGGGAGCTGTTTTTT. Translation gives CASSLADAGELFF. The entire variable domain, with the rest obtained from reference TRBV11-2 and TRBJ2-2, is as follows: EAGVAQSPRYKIIEKRQSVAFWCNPISGHATLYWYQQILGQGPKLLIQFQNNGVVDDSQLPKDRFSAERLKGVDSTLKIQPAKLEDSAVYLCASSLADAGELFFGEGSRLTVL.

The table lists this clonotype with many counts. This rearrangement joins TRBV6-1 to TRBJ2-7, with a possible D match to TRBD2 (6 bases). Germline assignment: CDR1 MNHNS and CDR2 SASEGT. V was cut by 6 bases and J by 2 bases, with 14 bases left in between. The CDR3 spans 14 residues. CDR3 bases: TGTGCCAGCAGCGGCTGGGACTCCGCCTACGAGCAGTACTTC. Protein product: CASSGWDSAYEQYF.

The chain couples TRBV29-1 to TRBJ1-2, with 8 bases fitting TRBD1. Germline assignment: CDR1 SQVTM and CDR2 ANQGSEA. There are 14 residues in the CDR3. J was trimmed by 6 bases and V by 3 bases; bases with no gene match: 9. CDR3 sequence (DNA): TGCAGCGTTGAGGGTCCAGGGGGCATGGATGGCTACACCTTC. Its translation is CSVEGPGGMDGYTF.

Only a few counts were recorded for this clonotype. The J gene is TRBJ2-5, the V gene TRBV6-6; the D gene is possibly TRBD2 (6 bases). The CDR3 has 13 residues. The ends were cut back, 6 bases at V and 0 bases at J, with 8 bases in the middle. Looked up from germline, CDR1 is MNHNY and CDR2 is SVGAGI (reference sequence). CDR3 protein: CASRRGNQETQYF. CDR3 nucleotide sequence: TGTGCCAGCAGGCGGGGCAACCAAGAGACCCAGTACTTC.

This clonotype was detected a few times. The chain carries TRBV7-2 and TRBJ1-1, with D uncertain. The CDR3 covers 15 residues. Per the germline V gene, CDR1 is SGHTA and CDR2 is FQGNSA. Trimming shortened V by 2 bases and J by 2 bases, and 12 bases separated the two germline ends. The CDR3: CASSLYGAGNTEAFF. The DNA for the CDR3 is TGTGCCAGCAGCTTATATGGTGCGGGAAACACTGAAGCTTTCTTT.

V and J are TRBV4-2 and TRBJ1-4; D might be TRBD1 (5 bases). Germline V gene sequence: CDR1 LGHNA, CDR2 YNFKEQ. This CDR3 comprises 13 residues. Deletions cut 5 bases from V and 12 bases from J, with 16 bases between. The CDR3 sequence is CASSNLRDRELFF. CDR3 sequence (DNA): TGTGCCAGCAGCAATCTCCGGGACCGGGAACTGTTTTTT.

The CDR3 loop is CASSEGQGIAGELFF. The CDR3 bases are TGTGCCAGCAGTGAGGGACAGGGGATTGCCGGGGAGCTGTTTTTT. This sequence joins TRBV2 and TRBJ2-2; TRBD1 aligns across 10 bases. Germline CDR1 and CDR2: SNHLY and FYNNEI. This CDR3 has 15 residues. Germline trimming cut 3 bases from V and 6 bases from J; bases unmatched to any gene: 4.

The genes are TRBV3-1 and TRBJ2-5; 10 nucleotides line up with TRBD2. The better agreement between TRBJ2-1 and the DNA end casts doubt on the J call. Per germline, CDR1 LGHDT and CDR2 YNNKEL (reference sequence). CDR3 length equals 16 residues. CDR3 nucleotide sequence: TGTGCCAGCAGCCCCCTCCTCAGCGGGGGGGCCGGTGAGCAGTTCTTC. It translates to CASSPLLSGGAGEQFF.

A few counts support this clonotype. This chain links TRBV25-1 with TRBJ2-5; tentatively, D is TRBD2 (6 bases). Per the germline V gene, CDR1 is MGHDK and CDR2 is SYGVNS. V was shortened by 6 bases and J by 13 bases, with 12 bases between the two germline ends. The CDR3 spans 10 residues. The CDR3 sequence is CASSRDSVYF. The CDR3 bases are TGTGCCAGCAGCCGGGACTCGGTGTACTTC.

This clonotype was seen many times. V and J are TRBV6-1 and TRBJ2-1; perhaps TRBD1 as D (5 bases). Germline V gene data show CDR1 as MNHNS and CDR2 as SASEGT. The CDR3 has 13 residues. V was pared by 2 bases and J by 3 bases, with 5 bases between. CDR3 coding DNA: TGTGCCAGCAGTGAAAGGGGCTACAATGAGCAGTTCTTC. Amino acid sequence: CASSERGYNEQFF.

The chain links TRBV4-2 to TRBJ2-5; 11 nucleotides align to TRBD2. The end of the DNA fits TRBJ2-1 better, so the J call may be wrong. Germline assignment: CDR1 LGHNA and CDR2 YNFKEQ. The CDR3 covers 14 residues. CDR3 nucleotide sequence: TGTGCCAGCAGCCAAGTACTAGCGGGAGAGGGGCAGTTCTTC. This gives the protein CASSQVLAGEGQFF.